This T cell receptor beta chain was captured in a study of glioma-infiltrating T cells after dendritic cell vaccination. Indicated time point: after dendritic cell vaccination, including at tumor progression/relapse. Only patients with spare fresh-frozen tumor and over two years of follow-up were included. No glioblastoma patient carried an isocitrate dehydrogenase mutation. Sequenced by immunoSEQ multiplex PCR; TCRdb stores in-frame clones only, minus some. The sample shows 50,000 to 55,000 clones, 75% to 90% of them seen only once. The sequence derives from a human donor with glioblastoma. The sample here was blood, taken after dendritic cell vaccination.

The CDR3 region is CASSSFLAPFYEQYF. In DNA form, the CDR3 reads TGTGCCAGTAGTAGTTTCCTCGCGCCCTTCTACGAGCAGTACTTC. The chain links TRBV19 to TRBJ2-7, with no clear D. This CDR3 is built from 15 residues. V was shortened by 4 bases and J by 3 bases, with 16 bases between the two germline ends. From germline, CDR1 is LNHDA and CDR2 SQIVND (reference sequence).